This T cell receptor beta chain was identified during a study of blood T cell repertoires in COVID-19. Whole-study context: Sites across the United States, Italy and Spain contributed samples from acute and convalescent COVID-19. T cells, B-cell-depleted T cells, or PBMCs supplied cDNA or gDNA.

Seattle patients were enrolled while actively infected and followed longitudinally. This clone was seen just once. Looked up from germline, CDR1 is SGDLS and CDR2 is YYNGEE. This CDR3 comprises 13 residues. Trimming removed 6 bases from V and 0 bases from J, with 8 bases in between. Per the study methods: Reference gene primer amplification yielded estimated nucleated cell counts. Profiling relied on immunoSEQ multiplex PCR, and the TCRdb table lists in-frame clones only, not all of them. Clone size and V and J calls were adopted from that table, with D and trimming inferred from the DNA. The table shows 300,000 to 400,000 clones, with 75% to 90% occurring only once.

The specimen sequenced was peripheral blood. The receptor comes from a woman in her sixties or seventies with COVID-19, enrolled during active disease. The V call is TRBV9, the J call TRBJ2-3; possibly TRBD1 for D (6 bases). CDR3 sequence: CASNGGSTDTQYF. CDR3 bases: TGTGCCAGCAATGGGGGCAGCACAGATACGCAGTATTTT.